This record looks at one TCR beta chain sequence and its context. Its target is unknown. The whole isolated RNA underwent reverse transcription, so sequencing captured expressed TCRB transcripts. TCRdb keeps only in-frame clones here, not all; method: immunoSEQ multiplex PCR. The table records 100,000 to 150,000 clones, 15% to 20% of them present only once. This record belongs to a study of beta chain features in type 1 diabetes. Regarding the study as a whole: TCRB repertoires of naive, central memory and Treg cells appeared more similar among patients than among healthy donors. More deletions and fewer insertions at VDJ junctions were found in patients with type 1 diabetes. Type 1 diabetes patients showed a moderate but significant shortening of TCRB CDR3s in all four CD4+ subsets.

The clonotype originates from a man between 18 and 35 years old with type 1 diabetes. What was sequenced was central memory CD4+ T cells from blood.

The CDR3 coding sequence is TGTGCCAGCAGCCAAGGTGTTCGGACAAACTACGAGCAGTACTTC. Protein sequence: CASSQGVRTNYEQYF. The rearrangement joins TRBV4-2 to TRBJ2-7; tentatively, D is TRBD1 (5 bases). This CDR3 region has 15 residues. CDR1 and CDR2 from the germline V gene are LGHNA and YNFKEQ. Trimming took 1 base from V and 3 from J, leaving 13 bases between them.